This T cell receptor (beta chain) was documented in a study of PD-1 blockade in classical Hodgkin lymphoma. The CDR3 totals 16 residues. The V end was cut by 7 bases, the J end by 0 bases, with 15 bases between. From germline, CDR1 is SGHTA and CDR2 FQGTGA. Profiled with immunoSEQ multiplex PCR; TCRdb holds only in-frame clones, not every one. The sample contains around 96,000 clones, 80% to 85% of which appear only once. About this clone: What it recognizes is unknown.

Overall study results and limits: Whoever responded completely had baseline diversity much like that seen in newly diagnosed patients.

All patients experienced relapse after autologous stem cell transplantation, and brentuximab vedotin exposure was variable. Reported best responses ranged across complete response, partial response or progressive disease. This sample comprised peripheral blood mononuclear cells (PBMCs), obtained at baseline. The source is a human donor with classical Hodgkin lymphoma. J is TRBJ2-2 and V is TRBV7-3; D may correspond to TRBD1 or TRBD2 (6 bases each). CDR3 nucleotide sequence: TGTGCCAGCAAAAGAATGGGGGGCGCGAACACCGGGGAGCTGTTTTTT. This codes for CASKRMGGANTGELFF.